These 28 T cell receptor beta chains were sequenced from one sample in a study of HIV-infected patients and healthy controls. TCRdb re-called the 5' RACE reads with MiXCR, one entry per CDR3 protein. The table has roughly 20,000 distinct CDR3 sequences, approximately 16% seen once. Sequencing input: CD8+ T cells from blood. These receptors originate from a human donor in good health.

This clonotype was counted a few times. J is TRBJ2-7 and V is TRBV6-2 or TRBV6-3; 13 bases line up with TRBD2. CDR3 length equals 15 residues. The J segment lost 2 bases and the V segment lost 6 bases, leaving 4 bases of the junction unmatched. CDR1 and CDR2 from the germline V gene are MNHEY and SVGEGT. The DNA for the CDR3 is TGTGCCAGCAGAACGGGACTAGCGGGACCCTACGAGCAGTACTTC. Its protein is CASRTGLAGPYEQYF.

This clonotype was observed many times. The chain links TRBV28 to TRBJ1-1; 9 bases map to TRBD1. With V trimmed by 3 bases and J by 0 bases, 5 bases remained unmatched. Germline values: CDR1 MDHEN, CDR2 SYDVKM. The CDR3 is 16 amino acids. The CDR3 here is CASSLPRTGVNTEAFF. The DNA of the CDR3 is TGTGCCAGCAGTTTGCCCCGGACAGGGGTGAACACTGAAGCTTTCTTT. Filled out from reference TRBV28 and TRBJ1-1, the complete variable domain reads DVKVTQSSRYLVKRTGEKVFLECVQDMDHENMFWYRQDPGLGLRLIYFSYDVKMKEKGDIPEGYSVSREKKERFSLILESASTNQTSMYLCASSLPRTGVNTEAFFGQGTRLTVV.

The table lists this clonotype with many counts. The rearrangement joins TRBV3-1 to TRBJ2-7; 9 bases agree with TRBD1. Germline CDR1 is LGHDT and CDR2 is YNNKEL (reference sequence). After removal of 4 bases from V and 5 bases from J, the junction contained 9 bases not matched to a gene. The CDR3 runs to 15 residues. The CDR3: CASSPLGQGFHEQYF. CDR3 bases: TGTGCCAGCAGCCCGTTGGGACAGGGATTCCACGAGCAGTACTTC.

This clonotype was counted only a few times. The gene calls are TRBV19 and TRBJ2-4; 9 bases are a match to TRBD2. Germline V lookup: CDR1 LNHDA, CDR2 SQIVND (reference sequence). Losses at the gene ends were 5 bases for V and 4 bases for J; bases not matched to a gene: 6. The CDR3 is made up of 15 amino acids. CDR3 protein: CASSPSSGMKNIQYF. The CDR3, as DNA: TGTGCCAGTAGTCCTTCTAGCGGGATGAAAAACATTCAGTACTTC.

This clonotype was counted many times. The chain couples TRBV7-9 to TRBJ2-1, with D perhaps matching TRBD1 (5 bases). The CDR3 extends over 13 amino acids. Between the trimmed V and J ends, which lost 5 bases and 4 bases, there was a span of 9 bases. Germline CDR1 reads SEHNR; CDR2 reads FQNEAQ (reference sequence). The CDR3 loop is CASSRDSYNEQFF. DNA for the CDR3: TGTGCCAGCAGCCGAGACAGTTACAATGAGCAGTTCTTC.

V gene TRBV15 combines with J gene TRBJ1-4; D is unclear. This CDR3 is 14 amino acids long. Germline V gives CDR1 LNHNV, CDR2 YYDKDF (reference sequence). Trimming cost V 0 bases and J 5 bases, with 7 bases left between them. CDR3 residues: CATSRDLSNEKLFF. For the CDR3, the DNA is TGTGCCACCAGCAGAGATCTGTCGAATGAAAAACTGTTTTTT.

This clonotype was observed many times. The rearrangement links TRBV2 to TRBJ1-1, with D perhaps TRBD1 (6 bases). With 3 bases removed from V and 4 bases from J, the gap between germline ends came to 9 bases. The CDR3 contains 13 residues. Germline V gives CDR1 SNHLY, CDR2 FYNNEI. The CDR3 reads CASSDYRATEAFF. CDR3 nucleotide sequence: TGTGCCAGCAGTGATTACAGGGCCACTGAAGCTTTCTTT.

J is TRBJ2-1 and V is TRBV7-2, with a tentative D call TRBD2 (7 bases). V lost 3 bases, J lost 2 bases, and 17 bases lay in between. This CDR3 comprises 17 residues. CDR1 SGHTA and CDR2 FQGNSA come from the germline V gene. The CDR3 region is CASSFDHGGAPYNEQFF. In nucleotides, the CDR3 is TGTGCCAGCAGCTTTGATCATGGGGGGGCCCCCTACAATGAGCAGTTCTTC.

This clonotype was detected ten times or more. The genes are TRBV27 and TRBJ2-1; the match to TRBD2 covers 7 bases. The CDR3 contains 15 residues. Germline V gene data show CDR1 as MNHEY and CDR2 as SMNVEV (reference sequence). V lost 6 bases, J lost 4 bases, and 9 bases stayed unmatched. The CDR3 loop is CASRVTSDQYNEQFF. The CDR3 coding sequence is TGTGCCAGCAGGGTTACTAGCGATCAGTACAATGAGCAGTTCTTC.

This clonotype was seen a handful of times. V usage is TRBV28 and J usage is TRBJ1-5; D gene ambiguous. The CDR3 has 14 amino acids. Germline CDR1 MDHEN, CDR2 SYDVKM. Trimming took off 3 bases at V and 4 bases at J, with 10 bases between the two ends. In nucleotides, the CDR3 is TGTGCCAGCAGTTTTCAGGTGGGGAATCAGCCCCAGCATTTT. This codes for CASSFQVGNQPQHF.

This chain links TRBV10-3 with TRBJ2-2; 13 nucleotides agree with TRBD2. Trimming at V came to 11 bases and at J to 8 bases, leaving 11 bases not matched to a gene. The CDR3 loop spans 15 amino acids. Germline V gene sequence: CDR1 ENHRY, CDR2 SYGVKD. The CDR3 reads CASTGTSGTEGELFF. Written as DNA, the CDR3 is TGTGCCTCCACCGGGACTAGCGGGACAGAGGGGGAGCTGTTTTTT.

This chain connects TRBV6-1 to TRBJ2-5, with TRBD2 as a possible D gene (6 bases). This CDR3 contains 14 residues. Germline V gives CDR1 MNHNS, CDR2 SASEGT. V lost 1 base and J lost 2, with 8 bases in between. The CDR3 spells CASSEGGGQETQYF. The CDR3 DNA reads TGTGCCAGCAGTGAAGGGGGAGGTCAAGAGACCCAGTACTTC.

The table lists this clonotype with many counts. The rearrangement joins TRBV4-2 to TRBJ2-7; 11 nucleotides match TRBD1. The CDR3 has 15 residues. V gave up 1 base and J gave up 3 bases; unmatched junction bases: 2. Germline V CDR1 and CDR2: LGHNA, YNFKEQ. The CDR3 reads CASSQAGTGGYEQYF. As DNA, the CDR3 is TGTGCCAGCAGCCAAGCGGGGACAGGGGGCTACGAGCAGTACTTC.

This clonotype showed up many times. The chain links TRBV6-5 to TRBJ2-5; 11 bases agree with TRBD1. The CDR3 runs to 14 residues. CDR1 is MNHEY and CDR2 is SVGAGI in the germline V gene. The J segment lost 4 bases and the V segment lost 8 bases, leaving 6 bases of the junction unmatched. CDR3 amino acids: CASWTGGRRETQYF. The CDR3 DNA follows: TGTGCCAGCTGGACAGGGGGCAGGAGAGAGACCCAGTACTTC.

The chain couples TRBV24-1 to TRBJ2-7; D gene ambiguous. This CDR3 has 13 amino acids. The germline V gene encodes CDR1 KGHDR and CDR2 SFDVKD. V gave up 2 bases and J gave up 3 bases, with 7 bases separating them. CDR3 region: CATSDSTLYEQYF. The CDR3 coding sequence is TGTGCCACCAGTGATTCTACCCTCTACGAGCAGTACTTC.

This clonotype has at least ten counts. The CDR3 loop reads CASSSREEKLFF. The CDR3 DNA is TGTGCCAGCAGCTCACGGGAGGAAAAACTGTTTTTT. The chain is built from TRBV7-9 and TRBJ1-4; unclear D gene. The germline gives CDR1 SEHNR, CDR2 FQNEAQ (reference sequence). This CDR3 comprises 12 residues. Trimming stripped 4 bases from V and 8 bases from J, with 8 bases between.

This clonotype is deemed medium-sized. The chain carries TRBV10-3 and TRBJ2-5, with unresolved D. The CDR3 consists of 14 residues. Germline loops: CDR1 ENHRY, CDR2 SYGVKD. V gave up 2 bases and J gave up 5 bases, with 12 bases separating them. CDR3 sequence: CAISERVESETQYF. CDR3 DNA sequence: TGTGCCATCAGTGAGAGGGTAGAGTCGGAGACCCAGTACTTC.

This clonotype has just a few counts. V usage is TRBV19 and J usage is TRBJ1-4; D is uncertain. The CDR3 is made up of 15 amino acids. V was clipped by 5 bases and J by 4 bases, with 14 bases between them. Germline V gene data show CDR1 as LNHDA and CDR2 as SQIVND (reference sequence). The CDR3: CASSLGPSLNEKLFF. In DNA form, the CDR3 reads TGTGCCAGTAGTCTCGGACCGTCACTTAATGAAAAACTGTTTTTT.

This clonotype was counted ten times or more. The CDR3 DNA follows: TGTGCCAGCCGGGGATACGAGCAGTACTTC. Its translation: CASRGYEQYF. The V gene is TRBV28, the J gene TRBJ2-7; weak D call: TRBD2 (5 bases). V gave up 8 bases and J gave up 4 bases, with 6 bases separating them. Germline CDR1 MDHEN, CDR2 SYDVKM. The CDR3 extends over 10 amino acids.

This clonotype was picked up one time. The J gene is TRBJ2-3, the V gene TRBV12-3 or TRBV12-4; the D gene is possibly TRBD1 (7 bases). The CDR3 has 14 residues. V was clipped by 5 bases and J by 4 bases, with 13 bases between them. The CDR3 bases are TGTGCCAGCAGTGGGCCAGGGGGGCCAGATACGCAGTATTTT. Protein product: CASSGPGGPDTQYF.

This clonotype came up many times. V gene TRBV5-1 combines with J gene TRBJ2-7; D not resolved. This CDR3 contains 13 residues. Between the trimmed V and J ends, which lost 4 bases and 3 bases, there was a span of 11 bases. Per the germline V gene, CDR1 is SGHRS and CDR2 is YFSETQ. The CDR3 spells CASSPDSHYEQYF. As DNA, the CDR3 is TGCGCCAGCAGCCCTGACTCCCACTACGAGCAGTACTTC.

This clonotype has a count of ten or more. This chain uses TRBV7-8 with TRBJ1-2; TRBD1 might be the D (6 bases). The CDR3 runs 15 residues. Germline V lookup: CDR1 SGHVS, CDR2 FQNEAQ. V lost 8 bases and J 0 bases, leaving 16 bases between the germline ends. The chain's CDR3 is CASATRQATNYGYTF. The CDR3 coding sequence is TGTGCCAGCGCCACCAGACAGGCCACTAACTATGGCTACACCTTC. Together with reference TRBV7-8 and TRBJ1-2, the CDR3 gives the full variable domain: GAGVSQSPRYKVAKRGQDVALRCDPISGHVSLFWYQQALGQGPEFLTYFQNEAQLDKSGLPSDRFFAERPEGSVSTLKIQRTQQEDSAVYLCASATRQATNYGYTFGSGTRLTVV.

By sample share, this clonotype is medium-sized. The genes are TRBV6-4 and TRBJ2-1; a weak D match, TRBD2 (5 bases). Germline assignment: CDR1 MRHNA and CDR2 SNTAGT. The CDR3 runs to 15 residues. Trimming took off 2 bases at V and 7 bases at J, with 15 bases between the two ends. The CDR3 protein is CASSDRADYPNEQFF. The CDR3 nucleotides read TGTGCCAGCAGTGACAGGGCAGACTACCCGAATGAGCAGTTCTTC.

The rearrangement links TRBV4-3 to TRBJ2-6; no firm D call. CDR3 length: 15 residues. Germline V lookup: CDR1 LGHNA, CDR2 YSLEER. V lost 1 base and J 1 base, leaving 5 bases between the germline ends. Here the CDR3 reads CASSQGRSGANVLTF. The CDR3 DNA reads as TGCGCCAGCAGCCAAGGACGATCTGGGGCCAACGTCCTGACTTTC.

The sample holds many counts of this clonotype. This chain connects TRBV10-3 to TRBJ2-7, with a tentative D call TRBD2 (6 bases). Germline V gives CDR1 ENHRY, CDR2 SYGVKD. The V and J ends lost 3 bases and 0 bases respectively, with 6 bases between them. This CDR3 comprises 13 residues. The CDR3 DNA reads TGTGCCATCAGTGACGGGAGCTCCTACGAGCAGTACTTC. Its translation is CAISDGSSYEQYF.

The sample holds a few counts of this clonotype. The CDR3 nucleotides are TGCGCCAGCGGACGGACCGGTCAGTACTTC. Protein product: CASGRTGQYF. The chain joins TRBV23-1 to TRBJ2-4; D gene unclear. TRBV23-1 counts as an open reading frame of uncertain function. This CDR3 is 10 amino acids long. V was pared by 8 bases and J by 12 bases, with 11 bases between.

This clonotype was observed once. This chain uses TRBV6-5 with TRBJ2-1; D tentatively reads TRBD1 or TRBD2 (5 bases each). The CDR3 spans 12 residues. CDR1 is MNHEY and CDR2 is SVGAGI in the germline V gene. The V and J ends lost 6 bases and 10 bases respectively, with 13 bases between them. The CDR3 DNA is TGTGCCAGCAGCCCCTACGAGGGGGAGCAGTTCTTC. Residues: CASSPYEGEQFF.

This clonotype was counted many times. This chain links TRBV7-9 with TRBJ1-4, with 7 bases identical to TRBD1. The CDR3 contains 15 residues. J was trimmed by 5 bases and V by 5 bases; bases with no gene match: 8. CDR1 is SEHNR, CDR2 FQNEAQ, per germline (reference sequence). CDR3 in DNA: TGTGCCAGCAGCCTGCGTTCGACAGGGAATGAAAAACTGTTTTTT. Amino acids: CASSLRSTGNEKLFF. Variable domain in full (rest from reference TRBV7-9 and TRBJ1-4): DTGVSQNPRHKITKRGQNVTFRCDPISEHNRLYWYRQTLGQGPEFLTYFQNEAQLEKSRLLSDRFSAERPKGSFSTLEIQRTEQGDSAMYLCASSLRSTGNEKLFFGSGTQLSVL.